The source of this TCR beta chain is a study of CD4+ T cells in melanoma. General observations from the study: Diverse differentiation states were reported for melanoma neoantigen-specific CD4+ T cells.

V was clipped by 4 bases and J by 0 bases; unmatched bases: 19. Germline CDR1 and CDR2: SGHVS and FNYEAQ. This CDR3 region has 21 residues. A word on this clone: Its target is unknown.

Here immunoSEQ multiplex PCR was the method, and the copy in TCRdb shows in-frame clones only, minus some. The profile shows over 4,000 clones, 50% to 75% of them singletons. This chain joins TRBV7-6 and TRBJ2-3; TRBD2 aligns across 10 bases. The sequencing sample was made of cells from a culture (not recorded whether cultured in vitro). This TCR came from a human donor with melanoma. The CDR3 spells CASSWGLAGDVPTPSTDTQYF. In DNA, the CDR3 is TGTGCCAGCAGCTGGGGTCTAGCGGGGGACGTACCAACCCCTAGCACAGATACGCAGTATTTT.